Listed here is a single TCR beta chain. This record belongs to a study of cytomegalovirus exposure and HLA in healthy donors. The study ran its PCR with 60 Vbeta and 13 Jbeta primers. Generated by immunoSEQ multiplex PCR, the TCRdb table keeps only in-frame clones and is missing some. Among hundreds of thousands of clones listed, 65% to 90% were seen once. The germline V gene has CDR1 SEHNR and CDR2 FQNEAQ (reference sequence). This CDR3 spans 14 amino acids. Trimming cost V 4 bases and J 4 bases, with 11 bases left between them. The chain links TRBV7-9 to TRBJ2-1; unclear D gene. The sequence came from a girl aged 10-17 years in good health and CMV-seronegative. The sample comprised PBMCs. CDR3 protein: CASSSQMTYNEQFF. The CDR3 DNA is TGTGCCAGCAGCTCTCAAATGACATACAATGAGCAGTTCTTC.